A single sample gave rise to the 32 T cell receptor beta chains below, sequenced in a study of CDR3 diversity in severe acne. TCRdb called the PCR reads again in MiXCR, with one record for every CDR3 protein. In the table there are approximately 97,000 distinct CDR3 sequences, about half of which are singletons. Sequences were obtained from blood. All receptors derive from a male donor with acne.

This clonotype was counted ten times or more. The chain is built from TRBV5-1 and TRBJ1-2; no clear D. The CDR3 is 13 residues long. V was pared by 0 bases and J by 3 bases, with 6 bases between. Per the germline V gene, CDR1 is SGHRS and CDR2 is YFSETQ. The CDR3 region has the DNA TGCGCCAGCAGCTTGGATGGGGACTATGGCTACACCTTC. Translated: CASSLDGDYGYTF.

The chain recombines TRBV20-1 with TRBJ2-7; 13 bases agree with TRBD2. Germline V gene sequence: CDR1 DFQATT, CDR2 SNEGSKA (reference sequence). Trimming at V came to 6 bases and at J to 5 bases, leaving 7 bases not matched to a gene. The CDR3 spans 14 residues. This CDR3 is CSATTSGRSNEQYF. The CDR3 region has the DNA TGCAGTGCGACGACTAGCGGGAGGTCGAACGAGCAGTACTTC.

This clonotype has a handful of counts. V and J are TRBV20-1 and TRBJ1-6, with 8 bases lining up with TRBD1. V shed 3 bases, J shed 10 bases, and the junction held 8 bases outside the gene matches. CDR1 and CDR2 from the germline V gene are DFQATT and SNEGSKA (reference sequence). The CDR3 covers 14 residues. CDR3 nucleotides: TGCAGTGCTAGCAAAGACAGGGGAGGATCACCCCTCCACTTT. It specifies CSASKDRGGSPLHF.

The genes are TRBV6-5 and TRBJ1-4; no clear D gene. The CDR3 has 13 amino acids. V dropped 0 bases and J dropped 6 bases, with 5 bases sitting between them. CDR1 and CDR2 (germline): MNHEY, SVGAGI. The CDR3: CASSYSGYEKLFF. CDR3 bases: TGTGCCAGCAGTTACTCAGGTTATGAAAAACTGTTTTTT.

The rearrangement links TRBV4-1 to TRBJ1-1; 10 bases agree with TRBD1. V shed 4 bases, J shed 2 bases, and the junction held 13 bases outside the gene matches. Germline-derived CDR1 and CDR2 are MGHRA and YSYEKL. The CDR3 runs 18 residues. This CDR3 reads CASSPATGGRGVNTEAFF. In nucleotides, the CDR3 is TGCGCCAGCAGCCCAGCGACAGGGGGCCGAGGGGTTAACACTGAAGCTTTCTTT.

The chain recombines TRBV20-1 with TRBJ2-7; 11 bases are a match to TRBD1. Germline CDR1 is DFQATT and CDR2 is SNEGSKA (reference sequence). The CDR3 spans 16 residues. The junction had 15 bases not matched to a gene; V was cut back by 6 bases and J by 5 bases. The CDR3 bases are TGCAGTGCCAGCGGCCCGGGGACAGGGGGGTTCGACGAGCAGTACTTC. It encodes CSASGPGTGGFDEQYF.

J is TRBJ2-5 and V is TRBV7-9; D unresolved. Trimming cost V 4 bases and J 5 bases, with 11 bases left between them. The germline gives CDR1 SEHNR, CDR2 FQNEAQ (reference sequence). The CDR3 covers 13 residues. In DNA, the CDR3 is TGTGCCAGCAGCTCAGCCGTACTGGAGACCCAGTACTTC. Translation: CASSSAVLETQYF.

A word on this clonotype: Being one base from a much bigger clone, this may be a read error. This rearrangement joins TRBV28 to TRBJ2-7; the D gene is possibly TRBD1 (6 bases). The length of the CDR3 is 14 residues. Trimming stripped 5 bases from V and 2 bases from J, with 13 bases between. Germline CDR1 MDHEN, CDR2 SYDVKM. DNA of the CDR3: TGTGCCAGCAGTCTTAAGGGGGACGCCTACGAGCAGTACTTC. Its translation: CASSLKGDAYEQYF.

This clonotype was detected ten times or more. The J gene is TRBJ2-2, the V gene TRBV5-5; D remains unclear. V was cut by 2 bases and J by 3 bases, with 2 bases left in between. Germline values: CDR1 SGHKS, CDR2 YYEKEE (reference sequence). The CDR3 is 12 residues long. CDR3 protein: CASSFYTGELFF. The CDR3 DNA reads as TGTGCCAGCAGCTTCTACACCGGGGAGCTGTTTTTT.

This sequence joins TRBV7-9 and TRBJ2-3; the match to TRBD1 covers 7 bases. This CDR3 contains 17 residues. The J segment lost 5 bases and the V segment lost 4 bases, leaving 15 bases of the junction unmatched. CDR1 is SEHNR and CDR2 is FQNEAQ in the germline V gene (reference sequence). The chain's CDR3 is CASSSGGRTGIKDTQYF. The CDR3 DNA reads as TGTGCCAGCAGCTCAGGGGGTCGGACGGGGATCAAAGATACGCAGTATTTT.

The chain joins TRBV20-1 to TRBJ2-3; D may match TRBD1 or TRBD2 (5 bases each). The CDR3 length is 14 residues. Per germline, CDR1 DFQATT and CDR2 SNEGSKA (reference sequence). The V end lost 5 bases, the J end lost 2 bases, and 14 bases lay between the germline ends. CDR3 loop: CSAWGSFHTDTQYF. CDR3 nucleotide sequence: TGCAGTGCTTGGGGGAGTTTCCACACAGATACGCAGTATTTT.

The rearrangement links TRBV7-6 to TRBJ2-1; TRBD2 matches at 11 bases. Germline-derived CDR1 and CDR2 are SGHVS and FNYEAQ. The CDR3 consists of 15 residues. V lost 0 bases to trimming and J lost 10 bases; unmatched junction nucleotides: 5. In DNA, the CDR3 is TGTGCCAGCAGCTTAGCGACTAGCGGGACTAGGGAGCAGTTCTTC. This translates into CASSLATSGTREQFF.

This clonotype was counted once. The chain carries TRBV10-3 and TRBJ1-3; D unclear. The length of the CDR3 is 14 residues. The germline gives CDR1 ENHRY, CDR2 SYGVKD. Deletions cut 10 bases from V and 0 bases from J, with 13 bases between. The CDR3 region is CASINPSSGNTIYF. The CDR3 DNA follows: TGTGCCAGCATTAACCCCAGCTCTGGAAACACCATATATTTT.

This clonotype was detected only once. The chain uses TRBV2 and TRBJ2-5, with 14 bases fitting TRBD2. The V and J ends lost 7 bases and 4 bases, in that order; junction bases with no gene match: 8. The CDR3 consists of 16 residues. CDR1 and CDR2 from the germline V gene are SNHLY and FYNNEI. In DNA, the CDR3 is TGTGCCAGCATTGGGACTAGCGGGAGAGGGTCAGAGACCCAGTACTTC. It is translated as CASIGTSGRGSETQYF.

The chain carries TRBV20-1 and TRBJ2-7; 13 nucleotides match TRBD2. The CDR3 has 16 amino acids. Germline CDR1 reads DFQATT; CDR2 reads SNEGSKA (reference sequence). The CDR3 DNA reads as TGCAGCGGACTAGCGGGAGCCCCATGCGTCAACTACGAGCAGTACTTC. This sequence encodes CSGLAGAPCVNYEQYF.

This clonotype was picked up a small number of times. The V gene is TRBV6-5, the J gene TRBJ1-4, with unresolved D. V was clipped by 2 bases and J by 2 bases, with 9 bases between them. CDR3 size: 15 residues. Germline CDR1 reads MNHEY; CDR2 reads SVGAGI. The CDR3 nucleotides read TGTGCCAGCAGTTACGATGGCCGGACTAATGAAAAACTGTTTTTT. Protein sequence: CASSYDGRTNEKLFF.

This clonotype was seen at least ten times. This chain uses TRBV2 with TRBJ2-7; TRBD2 matches at 14 bases. The CDR3 runs 16 residues. The ends lost 4 bases at V and 7 bases at J; junction bases unmatched: 9. Germline CDR1 and CDR2: SNHLY and FYNNEI. The DNA for the CDR3 is TGTGCCAGCAGTGGGGGACTAGCGGGGGTTGATTGGGAGCAGTACTTC. Its protein is CASSGGLAGVDWEQYF.

This clonotype was counted at least ten times. The V gene is TRBV15, the J gene TRBJ2-3; D is uncertain. Trimming stripped 6 bases from V and 2 bases from J, with 18 bases between. This CDR3 has 16 amino acids. Germline V gene lookup returns CDR1 LNHNV and CDR2 YYDKDF (reference sequence). In DNA form, the CDR3 reads TGTGCCACCAGTTCCGAGCTGCTAGATATCACAGATACGCAGTATTTT. Protein: CATSSELLDITDTQYF.

The chain combines TRBV12-3 or TRBV12-4 with TRBJ2-3; D gene unclear. Trimming removed 5 bases from V and 3 bases from J, with 12 bases in between. The CDR3 loop spans 14 amino acids. In nucleotides, the CDR3 is TGTGCCAGCAGTATATCCCAGAAAACAGATACGCAGTATTTT. This sequence encodes CASSISQKTDTQYF.

Notes on this clonotype: No conserved phenylalanine or tryptophan ends this CDR3, so it is likely a read error. The DNA is left out, because the CDR3 cannot be placed on it with certainty; the CDR3 is given as TCRdb lists it. V gene TRBV7-6 combines with J gene TRBJ2-7; the table's D call of TRBD2 was not tested on the DNA. The CDR3 is 15 amino acids long, termini counted. The V gene's germline CDR1 is SGHVS and CDR2 FNYEAQ. CDR3 in amino acids: CASSPSAASTYERYS.

The chain carries TRBV5-1 and TRBJ2-5; D uncertain. V was cut by 5 bases and J by 10 bases, with 15 bases left in between. The CDR3 sequence is 12 residues long. Germline CDR1 and CDR2: SGHRS and YFSETQ. The CDR3 reads CASRSSSRDQYF. In DNA form, the CDR3 reads TGCGCCAGCAGGTCGTCCTCAAGAGACCAGTACTTC. Full variable domain (rest looked up from reference TRBV5-1 and TRBJ2-5): KAGVTQTPRYLIKTRGQQVTLSCSPISGHRSVSWYQQTPGQGLQFLFEYFSETQRNKGNFPGRFSGRQFSNSRSEMNVSTLELGDSALYLCASRSSSRDQYFGPGTRLLVL.

The chain has TRBV7-9 and TRBJ2-5; D is possibly TRBD2 (5 bases). Gene TRBJ2-7 matches the end of the DNA better, so the J call may be wrong. Looked up from germline, CDR1 is SEHNR and CDR2 is FQNEAQ (reference sequence). The CDR3 runs to 14 residues. CDR3 coding DNA: TGTGCCAGCAGCTTAGGAGGGTTGGGCTACGAGCAGTACTTC. Translation: CASSLGGLGYEQYF.

J is TRBJ2-7 and V is TRBV4-2, with 7 bases that match TRBD2. Germline V lookup: CDR1 LGHNA, CDR2 YNFKEQ. This CDR3 region has 14 residues. V trimming: 5 bases; J trimming: 2 bases; junction bases outside the gene matches: 6. Written as DNA, the CDR3 is TGTGCCAGCAGCATGCGGGAGCTCCCCTACGAGCAGTACTTC. Translating it yields CASSMRELPYEQYF.

This chain links TRBV7-2 with TRBJ2-7; D unclear. The V gene lost 4 bases and the J gene lost 3 bases, with 10 bases spanning the gap. Germline V gene data show CDR1 as SGHTA and CDR2 as FQGNSA. CDR3 size: 13 residues. The DNA for the CDR3 is TGTGCCAGCAGCTACCCCTACAGCTACGAGCAGTACTTC. Protein product: CASSYPYSYEQYF.

With regard to this clonotype: Given a much more abundant clone one base away, this may be a read error. The chain employs TRBV7-2 and TRBJ1-1, with D unresolved. The CDR3 covers 13 residues. Germline V gene data show CDR1 as SGHTA and CDR2 as FQGNSA. The CDR3 here is CASSSFGSTEALF. The CDR3 DNA reads TGTGCCAGCAGCTCTTTTGGGAGCACTGAAGCTCTCTTT.

This clonotype was recorded once. The junction does not match germline at one end; this may be a read error. The gene calls are TRBV29-1 and TRBJ2-2; no firm D call. CDR3 length: 14 residues. Germline CDR1 and CDR2: SQVTM and ANQGSEA. CDR3 coding DNA: TGCAGCGTTGAAGTGGGTCAGGCCTACAATGAGCAGTTTTTT. Translating gives CSVEVGQAYNEQFF.

This clonotype was observed at least ten times. The V call is TRBV6-5, the J call TRBJ2-1, with TRBD2 as a possible D gene (6 bases). This CDR3 has 11 residues. Between the trimmed V and J ends, which lost 6 bases and 8 bases, there was a span of 8 bases. Looked up from germline, CDR1 is MNHEY and CDR2 is SVGAGI. CDR3: CASSRRDEQFF. As DNA, the CDR3 is TGTGCCAGCAGCCGGAGGGATGAGCAGTTCTTC.

This clonotype turned up a few times. V gene TRBV7-8 combines with J gene TRBJ2-7, with 10 bases matching TRBD1. Germline V gene data show CDR1 as SGHVS and CDR2 as FQNEAQ. The CDR3 is made up of 15 amino acids. Losses at the gene ends were 1 base for V and 4 bases for J; bases not matched to a gene: 4. The CDR3 loop reads CASSLGTGGDYEQYF. Here the CDR3 DNA reads TGTGCCAGCAGCTTAGGGACAGGGGGGGATTACGAGCAGTACTTC.

Comments on this clonotype: This may be a read error: a much more frequent sequence differs by one nucleotide. A read error is likely, as this CDR3 ends without the conserved phenylalanine or tryptophan. V gene TRBV20-1 combines with J gene TRBJ1-1, with D tentatively TRBD1 (6 bases). The germline V gene encodes CDR1 DFQATT and CDR2 SNEGSKA (reference sequence). V was trimmed by 3 bases and J by 1 base, leaving 18 bases between them. This CDR3 is 16 amino acids long. CDR3 coding DNA: TGCAGTGCTAGGAATCTGGCACGAGGGGGGAACACTGAAGCTTTCTCT. This sequence encodes CSARNLARGGNTEAFS.

The CDR3 protein is CASSFRLAGGMYEQYF. CDR3 coding DNA: TGTGCCAGCAGTTTCCGACTAGCGGGAGGAATGTACGAGCAGTACTTC. The chain links TRBV28 to TRBJ2-7; the match to TRBD2 covers 13 bases. This CDR3 contains 16 residues. Germline CDR1 and CDR2: MDHEN and SYDVKM. V was clipped by 3 bases and J by 4 bases; unmatched bases: 6.

This clonotype was detected a few times. The chain links TRBV24-1 to TRBJ1-5; D may be TRBD1 (5 bases). CDR3 length: 13 amino acids. Germline-derived CDR1 and CDR2 are KGHDR and SFDVKD. Trimming shortened V by 9 bases and J by 2 bases, and 10 bases separated the two germline ends. The chain's CDR3 is CATHPGGNQPQHF. CDR3 bases: TGTGCCACCCACCCGGGGGGCAATCAGCCCCAGCATTTT.

This clonotype was observed at least ten times. The chain uses TRBV5-1 and TRBJ2-3; D ambiguous. The germline CDR1 and CDR2 sequences are SGHRS and YFSETQ. This CDR3 spans 12 amino acids. Deletions cut 4 bases from V and 0 bases from J, with 3 bases between. DNA for the CDR3: TGCGCCAGCAGCATTAGCACAGATACGCAGTATTTT. It codes for CASSISTDTQYF. The entire variable domain, with the rest obtained from reference TRBV5-1 and TRBJ2-3, is as follows: KAGVTQTPRYLIKTRGQQVTLSCSPISGHRSVSWYQQTPGQGLQFLFEYFSETQRNKGNFPGRFSGRQFSNSRSEMNVSTLELGDSALYLCASSISTDTQYFGPGTRLTVL.